The T cell receptor (beta chain) described here comes from a study of cytomegalovirus exposure and HLA in healthy donors. The overall study: T cells numbering some 170 million yielded some 120 million unique TCR beta sequences in an earlier analysis.

Points on this clone: What it binds is not known.

Trimming cost V 5 bases and J 5 bases; bases outside gene matches: 9. Per the germline V gene, CDR1 is SGHRS and CDR2 is YFSETQ. The CDR3 totals 15 residues. Primers included in the PCR were 60 Vbeta and 13 Jbeta primers. The protocol was immunoSEQ multiplex PCR, while the TCRdb copy is restricted to in-frame clones and leaves out a portion. The table records approximately 150,000 clones, around 75% of them present only once. Study outcomes and limitations: Most sequenced TCRs were rare (though some public TCRs occurred in many donors). Earlier analysis found most TCR beta V segments productive about 87% or about 30% of the time. Sequencing likely produced, as an artifact, a cluster of highly shared sequence variants.

This receptor was identified in a man in his 60s in good health and CMV-seronegative. The chain links TRBV5-1 to TRBJ2-7; 11 bases are a match to TRBD2. The sample was PBMCs. CDR3 in amino acids: CASRATSGSFHEQYF. The CDR3 coding sequence is TGCGCCAGCAGGGCTACTAGCGGGAGCTTCCACGAGCAGTACTTC.